This TCR beta chain stems from a study of CD8+ T cells in alopecia areata. This clone has just a few counts. Its antigen is still unknown. Germline V CDR1 and CDR2: GTSNPN, SVGIG (reference sequence). V trimming: 5 bases; J trimming: 5 bases; junction bases outside the gene matches: 13. The CDR3 sequence is 15 residues long. Study observations and caveats: In lesional scalp, particularly from alopecia totalis/universalis, clonality was higher than in normal scalp.

Specified treatment: oral pan-JAK inhibitor, 5-10 mg twice daily. Collected material from alopecia areata patients comprised lesional scalp punch biopsies and peripheral blood. Sorted populations comprised CD4+ and CD8+ T cells obtained from PBMCs. cDNA prepared by RNA extraction and subsequent reverse transcription served as the template for sequencing. Clones were sequenced by immunoSEQ multiplex PCR, and TCRdb holds only the in-frame ones, with some missing. The data show more than 150,000 clones, 40% to 55% seen once. The chain has TRBV30 and TRBJ2-5, with 8 positions matching TRBD1. Sample: CD8+ T cells sorted from blood, taken around week 54, from a patient treated with tofacitinib. This receptor was obtained from a human donor with alopecia areata. CDR3 sequence reads: CAWGKLTGATETQYF. CDR3 in DNA: TGTGCCTGGGGGAAGTTGACAGGGGCTACGGAGACCCAGTACTTC.